This T cell receptor beta chain was found in a study of T cells after yellow fever vaccination. Overall study findings and caveats: Abundant bulk-population clonotypes could contaminate the FACS-sorted repertoires. Once the booster was given, most primary-vaccination clones reappeared, at approximately 97% for CD4 and over 75% for CD8. Though it reached lower strength, the secondary response hit its peak faster, day 5 versus 15.

Template switching with 5'RACE generated the TCR cDNA and added a universal primer site and UMIs. MiXCR, applied by TCRdb to the 5' RACE reads, yields one record per CDR3 protein. The sample carries roughly 240,000 distinct CDR3 sequences, over 6.5% recorded once. Of note for this clonotype: No antigen is known for it.

Germline CDR1 is SQVTM and CDR2 is ANQGSEA. V was cut by 0 bases and J by 8 bases, with 13 bases left in between. The CDR3 totals 13 residues. The chain is built from TRBV29-1 and TRBJ1-2; D is uncertain. The source is a man aged 30 to 39 who received the YFV17D yellow fever vaccine. This sample comprised CD4+ T cells sorted from PBMCs, obtained on the day of the yellow fever booster vaccination. CDR3 sequence reads: CSVEDQSSPGYTF. CDR3 in DNA: TGCAGCGTTGAAGATCAGTCGTCCCCCGGCTACACCTTC.